Following are 4 T cell receptor beta chains from one sample sequenced in a study of OX40 agonist ivuxolimab in advanced cancers. The repertoire was sequenced with immunoSEQ multiplex PCR; TCRdb's copy has only in-frame clones and lacks some. The repertoire holds tens of thousands of clones, with just under 90% as singletons. Source: CD4+ or CD8+ T cells sorted from blood, taken in a trial of the OX40 agonist ivuxolimab. Receptors originate from an adult with an advanced solid tumor such as melanoma, head and neck, liver or kidney cancer.

The chain couples TRBV2 to TRBJ2-4; 7 positions agree with TRBD1. The CDR3 is 13 residues long. Germline values: CDR1 SNHLY, CDR2 FYNNEI. V gave up 6 bases and J gave up 9 bases; unmatched junction bases: 8. The CDR3 sequence is CASSERGQGIQYF. As DNA, the CDR3 is TGTGCCAGCAGCGAAAGGGGGCAGGGCATTCAGTACTTC.

V gene TRBV5-1 combines with J gene TRBJ1-2; unclear D gene. The CDR3 runs to 14 residues. Germline loops: CDR1 SGHRS, CDR2 YFSETQ. Trimming stripped 2 bases from V and 2 bases from J, with 10 bases between. In DNA, the CDR3 is TGCGCCAGCAGCTTACGGGCGGGGAACTATGGCTACACCTTC. As protein: CASSLRAGNYGYTF.

This chain links TRBV10-2 with TRBJ2-2; TRBD1 matches 10 bases. Trimming at V came to 7 bases and at J to 2 bases, leaving 4 bases not matched to a gene. Germline values: CDR1 WSHSY, CDR2 SAAADI. This CDR3 is built from 15 residues. The DNA for the CDR3 is TGCGCCAGCACCGACAGGGGGCGAAACACCGGGGAGCTGTTTTTT. Amino acids: CASTDRGRNTGELFF.

This clone was picked up a small number of times. This rearrangement joins TRBV20-1 to TRBJ2-1; D may be TRBD2 (5 bases). V lost 6 bases and J lost 10, with 10 bases in between. This CDR3 has 10 amino acids. Germline V gene data show CDR1 as DFQATT and CDR2 as SNEGSKA (reference sequence). CDR3 nucleotides: TGCAGTGCAATCCGGGAAGAGCAGTTCTTC. It codes for CSAIREEQFF.